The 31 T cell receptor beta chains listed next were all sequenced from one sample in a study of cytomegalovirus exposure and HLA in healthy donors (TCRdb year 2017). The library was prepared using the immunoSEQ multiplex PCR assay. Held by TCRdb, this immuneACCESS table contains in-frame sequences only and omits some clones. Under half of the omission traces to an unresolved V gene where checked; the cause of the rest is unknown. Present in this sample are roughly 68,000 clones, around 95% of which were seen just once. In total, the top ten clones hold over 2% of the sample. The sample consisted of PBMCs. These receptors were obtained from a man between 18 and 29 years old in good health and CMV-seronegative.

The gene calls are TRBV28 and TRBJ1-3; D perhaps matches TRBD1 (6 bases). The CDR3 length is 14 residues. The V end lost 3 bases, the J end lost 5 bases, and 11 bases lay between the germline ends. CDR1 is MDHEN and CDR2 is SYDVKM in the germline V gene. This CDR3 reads CASSLGTRRNTIYF. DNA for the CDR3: TGTGCCAGCAGTTTGGGGACAAGAAGAAACACCATATATTTT.

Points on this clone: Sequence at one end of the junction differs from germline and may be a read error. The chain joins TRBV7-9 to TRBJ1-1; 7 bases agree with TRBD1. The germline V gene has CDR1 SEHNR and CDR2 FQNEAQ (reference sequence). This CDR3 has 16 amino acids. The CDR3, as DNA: TGTGCCAGCAGTTTAGGGGACAGCCCAATGAACACTGAAGCTTTCTTT. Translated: CASSLGDSPMNTEAFF. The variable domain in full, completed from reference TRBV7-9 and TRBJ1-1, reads DTGVSQNPRHKITKRGQNVTFRCDPISEHNRLYWYRQTLGQGPEFLTYFQNEAQLEKSRLLSDRFSAERPKGSFSTLEIQRTEQGDSAMYLCASSLGDSPMNTEAFFGQGTRLTVV.

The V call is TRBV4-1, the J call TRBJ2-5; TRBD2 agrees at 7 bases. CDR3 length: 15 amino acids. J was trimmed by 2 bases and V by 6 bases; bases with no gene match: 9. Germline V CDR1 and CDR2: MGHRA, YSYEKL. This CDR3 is CASRFGRDPQETQYF. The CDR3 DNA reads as TGCGCCAGCAGATTTGGGAGGGATCCGCAAGAGACCCAGTACTTC.

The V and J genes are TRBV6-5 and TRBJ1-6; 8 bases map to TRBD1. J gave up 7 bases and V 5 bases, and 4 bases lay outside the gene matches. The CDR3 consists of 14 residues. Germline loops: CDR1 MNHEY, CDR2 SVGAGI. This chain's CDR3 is CASSEDRVNSPLHF. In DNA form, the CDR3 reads TGTGCCAGCAGTGAGGACAGGGTAAATTCACCCCTCCACTTT.

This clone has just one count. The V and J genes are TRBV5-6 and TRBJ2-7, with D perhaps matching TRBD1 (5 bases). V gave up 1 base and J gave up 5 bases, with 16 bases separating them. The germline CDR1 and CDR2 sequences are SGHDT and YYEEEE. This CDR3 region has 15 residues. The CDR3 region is CASSLLGPKSHEQYF. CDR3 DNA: TGTGCCAGCAGCTTGTTGGGGCCAAAGTCCCACGAGCAGTACTTC.

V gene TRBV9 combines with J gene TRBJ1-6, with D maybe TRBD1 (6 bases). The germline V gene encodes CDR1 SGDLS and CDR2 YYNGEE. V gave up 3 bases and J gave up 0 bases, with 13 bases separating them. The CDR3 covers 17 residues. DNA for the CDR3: TGTGCCAGCAGCGCAACCAGGGGTGTCTCCTATAATTCACCCCTCCACTTT. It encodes CASSATRGVSYNSPLHF. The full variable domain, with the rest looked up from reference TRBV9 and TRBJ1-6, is DSGVTQTPKHLITATGQRVTLRCSPRSGDLSVYWYQQSLDQGLQFLIQYYNGEERAKGNILERFSAQQFPDLHSELNLSSLELGDSALYFCASSATRGVSYNSPLHFGNGTRLTVT.

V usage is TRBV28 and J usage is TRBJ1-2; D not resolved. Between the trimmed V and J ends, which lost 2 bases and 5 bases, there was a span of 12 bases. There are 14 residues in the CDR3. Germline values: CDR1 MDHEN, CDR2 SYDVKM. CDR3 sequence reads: CASSLARSSYGYTF. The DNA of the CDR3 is TGTGCCAGCAGTTTAGCAAGGAGCTCATATGGCTACACCTTC.

CDR3 region: CSAAATYEQYF. The CDR3 region has the DNA TGCAGTGCTGCAGCGACCTACGAGCAGTACTTC. The V call is TRBV20-1, the J call TRBJ2-7; no clear D. CDR3 size: 11 residues. Trimming took 5 bases from V and 2 from J, leaving 7 bases between them. In germline, CDR1 is DFQATT, CDR2 SNEGSKA (reference sequence).

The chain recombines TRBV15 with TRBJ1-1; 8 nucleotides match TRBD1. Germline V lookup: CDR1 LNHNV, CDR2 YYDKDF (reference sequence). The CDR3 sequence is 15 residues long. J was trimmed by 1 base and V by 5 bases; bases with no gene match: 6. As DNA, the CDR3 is TGTGCCACCAGCTCCCTCGGACAGGGGAACACTGAAGCTTTCTTT. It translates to CATSSLGQGNTEAFF.

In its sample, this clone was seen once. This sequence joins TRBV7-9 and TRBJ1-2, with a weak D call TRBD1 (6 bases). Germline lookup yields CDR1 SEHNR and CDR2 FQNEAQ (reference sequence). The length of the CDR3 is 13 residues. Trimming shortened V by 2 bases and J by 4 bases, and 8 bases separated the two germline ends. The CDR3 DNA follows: TGTGCCAGCAGCTTACGGACAGTCTATGGCTACACCTTC. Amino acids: CASSLRTVYGYTF.

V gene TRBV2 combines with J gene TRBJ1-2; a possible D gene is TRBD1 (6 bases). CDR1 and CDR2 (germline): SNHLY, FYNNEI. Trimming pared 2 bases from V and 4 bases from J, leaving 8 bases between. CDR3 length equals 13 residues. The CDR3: CASSETGIYGYTF. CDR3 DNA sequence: TGTGCCAGCAGTGAAACAGGGATCTATGGCTACACCTTC.

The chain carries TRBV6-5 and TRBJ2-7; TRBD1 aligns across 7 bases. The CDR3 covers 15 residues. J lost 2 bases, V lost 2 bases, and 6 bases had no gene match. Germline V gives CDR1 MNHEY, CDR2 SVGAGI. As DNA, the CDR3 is TGTGCCAGCAGTTACGGCACAGGGGCGGCCTACGAGCAGTACTTC. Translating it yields CASSYGTGAAYEQYF.

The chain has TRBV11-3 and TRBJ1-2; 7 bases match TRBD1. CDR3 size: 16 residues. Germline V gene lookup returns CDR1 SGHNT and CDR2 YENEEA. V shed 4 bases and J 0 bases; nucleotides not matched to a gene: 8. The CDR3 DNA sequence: TGTGCCAGCAGCTCACAAGGGACAGATGCTAACTATGGCTACACCTTC. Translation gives CASSSQGTDANYGYTF.

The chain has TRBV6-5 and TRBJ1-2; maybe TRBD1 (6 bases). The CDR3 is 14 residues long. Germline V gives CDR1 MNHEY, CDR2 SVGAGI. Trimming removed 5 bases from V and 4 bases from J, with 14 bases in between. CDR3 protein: CASSRTVLIYGYTF. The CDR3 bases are TGTGCCAGCAGTAGGACAGTTTTAATCTATGGCTACACCTTC.

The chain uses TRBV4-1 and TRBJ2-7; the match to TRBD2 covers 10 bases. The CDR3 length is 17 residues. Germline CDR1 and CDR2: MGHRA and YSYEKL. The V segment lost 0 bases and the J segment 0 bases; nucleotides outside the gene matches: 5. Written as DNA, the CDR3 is TGCGCCAGCAGCCAAGATCGGTCTAGCGGGAGCTCCTACGAGCAGTACTTC. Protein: CASSQDRSSGSSYEQYF.

The CDR3 DNA follows: TGTGCCAGCAGCTTAGCGTCAGGGTTGGGCACTGAAGCTTTCTTT. Translating it yields CASSLASGLGTEAFF. The V call is TRBV7-2, the J call TRBJ1-1; D possibly corresponds to TRBD1 (5 bases). Germline-derived CDR1 and CDR2 are SGHTA and FQGNSA. The CDR3 is made up of 15 amino acids. With 0 bases removed from V and 4 bases from J, the gap between germline ends came to 12 bases.

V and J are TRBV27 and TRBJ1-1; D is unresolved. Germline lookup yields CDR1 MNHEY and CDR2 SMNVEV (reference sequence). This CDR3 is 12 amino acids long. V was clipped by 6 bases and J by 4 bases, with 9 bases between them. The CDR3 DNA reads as TGTGCCAGCAGCTCGGGGAGCACTGAAGCTTTCTTT. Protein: CASSSGSTEAFF.

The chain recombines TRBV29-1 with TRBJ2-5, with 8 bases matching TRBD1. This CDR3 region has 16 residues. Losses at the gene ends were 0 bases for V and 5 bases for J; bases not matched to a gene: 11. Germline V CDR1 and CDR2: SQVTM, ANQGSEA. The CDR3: CSVEDFNRGMLETQYF. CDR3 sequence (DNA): TGCAGCGTTGAAGATTTCAACAGGGGGATGTTGGAGACCCAGTACTTC.

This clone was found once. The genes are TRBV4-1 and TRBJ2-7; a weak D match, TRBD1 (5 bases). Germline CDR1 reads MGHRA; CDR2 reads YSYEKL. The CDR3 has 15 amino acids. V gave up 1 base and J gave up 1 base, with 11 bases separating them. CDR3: CASSQVQGRSYEQYF. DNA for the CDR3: TGCGCCAGCAGCCAAGTCCAGGGTAGGTCCTACGAGCAGTACTTC.

The DNA for the CDR3 is TGCGCCAGCAGTGGCAGCAGGGTGATGGGCTATGGCTACACCTTC. Residues: CASSGSRVMGYGYTF. This sequence joins TRBV10-2 and TRBJ1-2; D perhaps matches TRBD1 (5 bases). CDR1 and CDR2 from the germline V gene are WSHSY and SAAADI. The CDR3 runs 15 residues. Deletions cut 4 bases from V and 4 bases from J, with 16 bases between.

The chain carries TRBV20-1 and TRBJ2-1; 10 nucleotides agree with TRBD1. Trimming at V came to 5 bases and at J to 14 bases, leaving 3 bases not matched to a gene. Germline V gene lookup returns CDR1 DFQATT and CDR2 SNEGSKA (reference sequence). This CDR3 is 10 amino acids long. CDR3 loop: CSAGTGVEFF. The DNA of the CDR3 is TGCAGTGCTGGGACAGGGGTGGAGTTCTTC.

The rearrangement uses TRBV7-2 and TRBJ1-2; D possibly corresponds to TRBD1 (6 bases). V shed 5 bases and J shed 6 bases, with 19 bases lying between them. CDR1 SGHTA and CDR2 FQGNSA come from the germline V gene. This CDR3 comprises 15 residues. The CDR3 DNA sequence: TGTGCCAGCAGCGCGTATAAAGGGGGTACCAATGGCTACACCTTC. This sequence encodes CASSAYKGGTNGYTF.

CDR3 DNA: TGTGCCAGCAGTCCCACTAACCGGGACAGCTCCGAAAAACTGTTTTTT. Encoded protein: CASSPTNRDSSEKLFF. The rearrangement uses TRBV27 and TRBJ1-4, with TRBD1 matching over 7 bases. Germline assignment: CDR1 MNHEY and CDR2 SMNVEV (reference sequence). This CDR3 has 16 residues. V was pared by 5 bases and J by 8 bases, with 14 bases of the junction left unmatched.

The CDR3 DNA follows: TGTGCCATCAGTGAGCAGCCGGGGACAACCGAGACCCAGTACTTC. It specifies CAISEQPGTTETQYF. V is TRBV10-3 and J is TRBJ2-5; D is perhaps TRBD1 (6 bases). The CDR3 is 15 amino acids. In germline, CDR1 is ENHRY, CDR2 SYGVKD. V dropped 2 bases and J dropped 5 bases, with 15 bases sitting between them.

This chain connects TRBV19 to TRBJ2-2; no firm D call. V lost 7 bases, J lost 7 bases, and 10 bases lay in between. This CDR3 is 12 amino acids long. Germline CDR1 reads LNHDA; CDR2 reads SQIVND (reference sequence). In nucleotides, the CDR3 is TGTGCCAGTACCCCGGTAAGCGGGGAGCTGTTTTTT. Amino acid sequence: CASTPVSGELFF.

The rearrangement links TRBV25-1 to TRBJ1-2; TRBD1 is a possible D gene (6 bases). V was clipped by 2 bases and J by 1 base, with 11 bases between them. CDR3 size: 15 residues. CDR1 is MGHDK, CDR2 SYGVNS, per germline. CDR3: CASSEEGEDNYGYTF. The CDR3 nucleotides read TGTGCCAGCAGTGAAGAGGGGGAAGATAACTATGGCTACACCTTC.

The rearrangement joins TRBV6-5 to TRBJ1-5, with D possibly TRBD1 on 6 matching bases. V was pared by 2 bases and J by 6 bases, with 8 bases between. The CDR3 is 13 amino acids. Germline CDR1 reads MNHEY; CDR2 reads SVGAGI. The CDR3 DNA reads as TGTGCCAGCAGTTACACAGGGCGTCAGCCCCAGCATTTT. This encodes CASSYTGRQPQHF.

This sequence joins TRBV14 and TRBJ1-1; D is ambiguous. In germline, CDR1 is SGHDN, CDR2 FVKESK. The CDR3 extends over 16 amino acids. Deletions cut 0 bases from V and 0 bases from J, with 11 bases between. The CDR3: CASSQDLRSLNTEAFF. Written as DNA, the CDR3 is TGTGCCAGCAGCCAAGATCTGCGGTCCTTGAACACTGAAGCTTTCTTT. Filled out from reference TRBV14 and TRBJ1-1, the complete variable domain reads EAGVTQFPSHSVIEKGQTVTLRCDPISGHDNLYWYRRVMGKEIKFLLHFVKESKQDESGMPNNRFLAERTGGTYSTLKVQPAELEDSGVYFCASSQDLRSLNTEAFFGQGTRLTVV.

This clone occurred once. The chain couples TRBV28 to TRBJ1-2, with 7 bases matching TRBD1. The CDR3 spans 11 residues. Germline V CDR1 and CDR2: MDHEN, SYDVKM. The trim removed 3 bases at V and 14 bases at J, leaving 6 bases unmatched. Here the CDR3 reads CASSLGTARTF. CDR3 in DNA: TGTGCCAGCAGTTTGGGGACAGCGAGGACCTTC.

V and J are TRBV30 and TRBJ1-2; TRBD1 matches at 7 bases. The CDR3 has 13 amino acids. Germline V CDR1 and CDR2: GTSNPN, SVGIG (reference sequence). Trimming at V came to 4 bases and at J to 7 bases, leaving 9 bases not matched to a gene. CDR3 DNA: TGTGCCTGGATGAGAAAGGGGGCGGGTGGCTACACCTTC. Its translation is CAWMRKGAGGYTF.

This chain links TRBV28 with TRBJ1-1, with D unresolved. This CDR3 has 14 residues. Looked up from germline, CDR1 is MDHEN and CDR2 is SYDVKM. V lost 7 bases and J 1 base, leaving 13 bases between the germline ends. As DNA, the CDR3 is TGTGCCAGCAATCCCTCACCCAGGAACACTGAAGCTTTCTTT. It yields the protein CASNPSPRNTEAFF.